The 10 T cell receptor beta chains below were found in one sample sequenced in a study of human T cells and chemical hapten exposure. Time point meaning: pre-sensitization, week 0. Treatment noted: therapeutic diphenylcyclopropenone sensitization with weekly scalp DPC. TCRdb re-analysed the RACE reads in MiXCR, keeping a single row per CDR3 protein. The sample lists under 400,000 distinct CDR3 sequences, 4% to 6% occurring once. The sequencing here drew on whole blood, taken in connection with sensitization to the hapten diphenylcyclopropenone (DPC). These receptors all stem from a woman aged 45-65 years with alopecia areata. Some clones in this sample may be carry-over from other donors' samples.

This clonotype turned up a few times. The J gene is TRBJ2-3, the V gene TRBV7-9, with D possibly matching TRBD2 (6 bases). CDR1 is SEHNR, CDR2 FQNEAQ, per germline (reference sequence). V lost 0 bases to trimming and J lost 4 bases, with 14 bases between them. The CDR3 spans 16 residues. CDR3 coding DNA: TGTGCCAGCAGCTTAGCCAATAGCGGAGGGCCAGATACGCAGTATTTT. It encodes CASSLANSGGPDTQYF.

This chain joins TRBV7-2 and TRBJ1-5; a possible D gene is TRBD1 (5 bases). Germline V gene data show CDR1 as SGHTA and CDR2 as FQGNSA. This CDR3 comprises 13 residues. The ends were cut back, 5 bases at V and 7 bases at J, with 12 bases in the middle. CDR3 region: CASSRGDGQPQHF. CDR3 DNA: TGTGCCAGCAGCAGAGGGGATGGCCAGCCCCAGCATTTT.

The chain recombines TRBV29-1 with TRBJ1-1; D may be TRBD1 (6 bases). This CDR3 spans 15 amino acids. Germline CDR1 is SQVTM and CDR2 is ANQGSEA. Trimming pared 1 base from V and 0 bases from J, leaving 12 bases between. CDR3 residues: CSVEGPGTLNTEAFF. The CDR3 DNA reads TGCAGCGTTGAAGGACCCGGGACATTGAACACTGAAGCTTTCTTT.

This clonotype was seen many times. This sequence joins TRBV6-2 or TRBV6-3 and TRBJ1-1; D not resolved. The V end was cut by 2 bases, the J end by 3 bases, with 13 bases between. The CDR3 length is 15 residues. Per germline, CDR1 MNHEY and CDR2 SVGEGT. DNA for the CDR3: TGTGCCAGCAGTTACGACGGCAGGTCGGACACTGAAGCTTTCTTT. As protein: CASSYDGRSDTEAFF.

This clonotype was seen at least ten times. V gene TRBV10-1 combines with J gene TRBJ2-1; 7 bases are a match to TRBD2. The CDR3 totals 13 residues. Germline assignment: CDR1 WNHNN and CDR2 SYGVQD (reference sequence). V lost 11 bases to trimming and J lost 3 bases; unmatched junction nucleotides: 7. CDR3 protein: CAPYSGIYNEQFF. CDR3 DNA sequence: TGCGCCCCTTACAGCGGGATCTACAATGAGCAGTTCTTC.

The gene calls are TRBV4-1 and TRBJ2-3; 8 bases match TRBD2. Trimming cost V 3 bases and J 0 bases; bases outside gene matches: 11. CDR3 length: 18 residues. Germline lookup yields CDR1 MGHRA and CDR2 YSYEKL. The CDR3 region is CASSHRTSLTISTDTQYF. The CDR3 DNA sequence: TGCGCCAGCAGCCATCGGACTAGCCTGACGATTAGCACAGATACGCAGTATTTT.

The chain employs TRBV7-8 and TRBJ1-4, with a possible D match to TRBD1 (6 bases). CDR1 and CDR2 from the germline V gene are SGHVS and FQNEAQ. V dropped 2 bases and J dropped 4 bases, with 8 bases sitting between them. There are 14 residues in the CDR3. The CDR3 spells CASSLRDNNEKLFF. The DNA for the CDR3 is TGTGCCAGCAGCTTAAGGGACAATAATGAAAAACTGTTTTTT.

This clonotype was seen a few times. The chain combines TRBV6-5 with TRBJ2-4; 14 bases align to TRBD2. The CDR3 covers 16 residues. The V segment lost 5 bases and the J segment 4 bases; nucleotides outside the gene matches: 4. Germline V lookup: CDR1 MNHEY, CDR2 SVGAGI. The CDR3 bases are TGTGCCAGCAGTCTTTGGACTAGCGGGGGGAAAAACATTCAGTACTTC. Residues: CASSLWTSGGKNIQYF.

The chain uses TRBV3-1 and TRBJ2-6; no clear D gene. Deletions cut 6 bases from V and 3 bases from J, with 6 bases between. This CDR3 has 13 residues. Per the germline V gene, CDR1 is LGHDT and CDR2 is YNNKEL (reference sequence). CDR3 bases: TGTGCCAGCAGGCGCTTTGGGGCCAACGTCCTGACTTTC. Translated: CASRRFGANVLTF.

Ten or more counts support this clonotype. The CDR3, as DNA: TGTGCCAGCAGACCCCTTAGACAGGGGGCTAACCAGCCCCAGCATTTT. Protein sequence: CASRPLRQGANQPQHF. The genes are TRBV6-2 or TRBV6-3 and TRBJ1-5, with 10 bases matching TRBD1. The germline V gene encodes CDR1 MNHEY and CDR2 SVGEGT. The CDR3 sequence is 16 residues long. With V trimmed by 6 bases and J by 7 bases, 12 bases remained unmatched.